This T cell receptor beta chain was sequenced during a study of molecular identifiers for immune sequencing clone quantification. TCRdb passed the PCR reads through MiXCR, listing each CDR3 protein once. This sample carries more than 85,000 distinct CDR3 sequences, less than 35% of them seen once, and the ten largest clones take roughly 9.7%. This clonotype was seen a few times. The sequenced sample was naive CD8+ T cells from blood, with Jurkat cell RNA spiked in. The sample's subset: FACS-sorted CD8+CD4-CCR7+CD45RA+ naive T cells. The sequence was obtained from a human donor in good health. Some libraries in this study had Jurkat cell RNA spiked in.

CDR3 protein: CASSQATRTSTDTQYF. CDR3 in DNA: TGTGCCAGCAGCCAAGCTACCCGGACATCTACAGATACGCAGTATTTT. The J gene is TRBJ2-3, the V gene TRBV4-2, with D maybe TRBD1 (5 bases). Germline V gene sequence: CDR1 LGHNA, CDR2 YNFKEQ. CDR3 length equals 16 residues. The V and J ends lost 1 base and 3 bases respectively, with 14 bases between them.